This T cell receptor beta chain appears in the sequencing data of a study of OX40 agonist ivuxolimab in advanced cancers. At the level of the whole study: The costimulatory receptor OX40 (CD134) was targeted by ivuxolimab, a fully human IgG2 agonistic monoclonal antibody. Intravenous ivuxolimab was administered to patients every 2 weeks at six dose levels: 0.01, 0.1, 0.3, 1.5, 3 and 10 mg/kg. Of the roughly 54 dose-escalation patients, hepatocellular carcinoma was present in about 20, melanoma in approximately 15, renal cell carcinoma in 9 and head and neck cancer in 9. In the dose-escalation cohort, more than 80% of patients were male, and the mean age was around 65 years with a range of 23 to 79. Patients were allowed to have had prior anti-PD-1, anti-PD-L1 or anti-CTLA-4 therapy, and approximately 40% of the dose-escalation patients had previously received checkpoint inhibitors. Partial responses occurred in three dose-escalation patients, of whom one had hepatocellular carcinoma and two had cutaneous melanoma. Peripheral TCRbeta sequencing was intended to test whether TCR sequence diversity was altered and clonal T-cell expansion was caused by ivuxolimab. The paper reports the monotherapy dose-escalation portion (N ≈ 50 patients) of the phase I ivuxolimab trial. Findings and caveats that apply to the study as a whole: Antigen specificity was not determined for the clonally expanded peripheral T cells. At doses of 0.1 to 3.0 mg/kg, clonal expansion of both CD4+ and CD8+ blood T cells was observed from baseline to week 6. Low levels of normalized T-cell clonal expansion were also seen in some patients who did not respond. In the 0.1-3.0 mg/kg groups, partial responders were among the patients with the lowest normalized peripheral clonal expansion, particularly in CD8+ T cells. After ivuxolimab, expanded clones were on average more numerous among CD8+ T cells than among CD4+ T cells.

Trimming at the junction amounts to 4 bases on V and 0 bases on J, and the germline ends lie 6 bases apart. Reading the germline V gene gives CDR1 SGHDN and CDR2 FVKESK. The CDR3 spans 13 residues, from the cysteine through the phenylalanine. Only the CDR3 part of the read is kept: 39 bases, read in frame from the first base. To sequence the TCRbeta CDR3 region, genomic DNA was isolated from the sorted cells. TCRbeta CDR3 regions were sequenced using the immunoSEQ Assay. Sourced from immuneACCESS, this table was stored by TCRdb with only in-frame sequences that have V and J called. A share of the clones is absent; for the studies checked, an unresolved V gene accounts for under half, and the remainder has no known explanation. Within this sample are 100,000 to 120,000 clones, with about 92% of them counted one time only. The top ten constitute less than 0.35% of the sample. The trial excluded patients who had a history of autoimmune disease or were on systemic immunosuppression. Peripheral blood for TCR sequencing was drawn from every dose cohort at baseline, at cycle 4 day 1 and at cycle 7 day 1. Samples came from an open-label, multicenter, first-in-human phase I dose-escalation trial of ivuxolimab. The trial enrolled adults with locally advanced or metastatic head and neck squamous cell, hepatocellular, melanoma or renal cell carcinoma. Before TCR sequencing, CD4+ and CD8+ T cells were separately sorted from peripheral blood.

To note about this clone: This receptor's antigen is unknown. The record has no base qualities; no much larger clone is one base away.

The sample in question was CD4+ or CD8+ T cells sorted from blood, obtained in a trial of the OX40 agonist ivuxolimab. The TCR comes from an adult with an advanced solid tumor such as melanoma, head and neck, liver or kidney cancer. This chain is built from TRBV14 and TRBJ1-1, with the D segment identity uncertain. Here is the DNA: TGTGCCAGCAGCCCTGCAATGAACACTGAAGCTTTCTTT. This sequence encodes CASSPAMNTEAFF.